One TCR beta chain is described in this entry. The antigen remains unidentified. Using its own MiXCR run on the 5' RACE reads, TCRdb lists one record per CDR3 protein. This table has some 300,000 distinct CDR3 sequences, more than 9% appearing once. Per the germline V gene, CDR1 is SGDLS and CDR2 is YYNGEE. V was clipped by 2 bases and J by 5 bases; unmatched bases: 9. The CDR3 spans 16 residues. This sample is part of a study of identical twins. Findings and caveats of the study: The same donors were not followed; conclusions instead depended on cross-sectional statistical analysis. Abundant beta clonotypes from cord blood had fewer insertions, unlike memory repertoires, which showed none. Recombination models fit unrelated individuals' TCR alpha sharing but underestimated twins'.

The same data also contributed to another study, on yellow fever vaccine responses in identical twins.

The chain uses TRBV9 and TRBJ2-3; 9 positions agree with TRBD1. The specimen was CD8+ T cells sorted from blood. This TCR was sampled from a woman aged 18 to 35 in good health. In DNA, the CDR3 is TGTGCCAGCAGCGTCGGAGGGACAGGGTATGAAGATACGCAGTATTTT. Amino acids: CASSVGGTGYEDTQYF.